This T cell receptor beta chain is drawn from a study of blood T cell repertoires in COVID-19. The overall study: Researchers got acute and convalescent COVID-19 samples from the United States, Italy and Spain.

Per the original data handling: Researchers report that nucleated cell counts were estimated from reference gene primer amplification. This table comes from immunoSEQ multiplex PCR, and its TCRdb copy is limited to in-frame clones, with some not included. V, J and clone size are taken as reported in that table, and D and trimming were inferred from the DNA itself. The sample has over 150,000 clones, 80% to 85% seen once. The J segment lost 0 bases and the V segment lost 8 bases, leaving 0 bases of the junction unmatched. The CDR3 spans 13 residues. Germline lookup yields CDR1 SGHVS and CDR2 FNYEAQ. This receptor was obtained from a man between 18 and 35 years old with active or convalescent COVID-19. Source material: peripheral blood. The chain joins TRBV7-6 to TRBJ2-7; 11 bases fit TRBD2. The CDR3 bases are TGTGCCAGCGGGACTAGCGGCTCCTACGAGCAGTACTTC. This encodes CASGTSGSYEQYF. Combining the CDR3 with reference TRBV7-6 and TRBJ2-7 gives the whole variable domain GAGVSQSPRYKVTKRGQDVALRCDPISGHVSLYWYRQALGQGPEFLTYFNYEAQQDKSGLPNDRFSAERPEGSISTLTIQRTEQRDSAMYRCASGTSGSYEQYFGPGTRLTVT.